One and the same sample provided the 28 T cell receptor beta chains below, sequenced in a study of identical twins. TCRdb re-called the 5' RACE reads through MiXCR, storing one row per CDR3 protein. Of 500,000 to 600,000 distinct CDR3 sequences in the sample, 22% are singletons; the top ten hold 0.8% to 1%. The same sample was also used in a study of T cells expressing NK-cell markers.

Input material: CD4+ T cells sorted from blood. Receptors originate from a woman younger than 30 in good health.

In this sample, this clonotype turned up a few times. The chain employs TRBV5-1 and TRBJ2-7; D unclear. CDR1 and CDR2 (germline): SGHRS, YFSETQ. V gave up 1 base and J gave up 0 bases, with 8 bases separating them. This CDR3 is built from 14 residues. The CDR3 bases are TGCGCCAGCAGCTTGTTGCAGAGCTCCTACGAGCAGTACTTC. Translation gives CASSLLQSSYEQYF. The full variable domain, completed using reference TRBV5-1 and TRBJ2-7, is KAGVTQTPRYLIKTRGQQVTLSCSPISGHRSVSWYQQTPGQGLQFLFEYFSETQRNKGNFPGRFSGRQFSNSRSEMNVSTLELGDSALYLCASSLLQSSYEQYFGPGTRLTVT.

In its sample, this clonotype was seen a few times. The chain carries TRBV5-1 and TRBJ2-7; 10 bases are shared with TRBD1. This CDR3 region has 15 residues. Germline V gene lookup returns CDR1 SGHRS and CDR2 YFSETQ. Trimming at V came to 4 bases and at J to 0 bases, leaving 4 bases not matched to a gene. CDR3 protein: CASSDRTGGSYEQYF. Written as DNA, the CDR3 is TGCGCCAGCAGCGACCGGACAGGGGGCTCCTACGAGCAGTACTTC.

This chain uses TRBV7-7 with TRBJ2-3; D unclear. The CDR3 has 13 residues. The germline CDR1 and CDR2 sequences are SSHAT and FNYEAQ (reference sequence). V was cut by 4 bases and J by 1 base, with 6 bases left in between. In DNA form, the CDR3 reads TGTGCCAGCAGCTCCATGGGCACAGATACGCAGTATTTT. Translation gives CASSSMGTDTQYF.

This clonotype has only a few counts. The chain is built from TRBV6-5 and TRBJ1-1; no clear D gene. V shed 0 bases and J shed 5 bases, with 13 bases lying between them. The CDR3 runs to 15 residues. Germline CDR1 reads MNHEY; CDR2 reads SVGAGI. CDR3 bases: TGTGCCAGCAGTTACTCGGCGACCTCGAGGACTGAAGCTTTCTTT. Translation gives CASSYSATSRTEAFF.

V usage is TRBV12-3 or TRBV12-4 and J usage is TRBJ2-7; D unresolved. This CDR3 has 12 amino acids. V lost 2 bases to trimming and J lost 7 bases, with 9 bases between them. CDR3 amino acids: CASSLRLGEQYF. DNA for the CDR3: TGTGCCAGCAGTTTAAGGCTTGGAGAGCAGTACTTC.

A few counts support this clonotype. The genes are TRBV6-1 and TRBJ2-7, with TRBD1 identical over 11 bases. The germline V gene encodes CDR1 MNHNS and CDR2 SASEGT. The CDR3 is 14 residues long. Trimming cost V 6 bases and J 2 bases; bases outside gene matches: 3. CDR3 bases: TGTGCCAGCAGACTGGGACAGGGGGCCTACGAGCAGTACTTC. This codes for CASRLGQGAYEQYF.

This clonotype was seen more than once but under ten times. The J gene is TRBJ2-5, the V gene TRBV10-1; D is ambiguous. CDR3 size: 13 residues. Trimming took off 0 bases at V and 5 bases at J, with 7 bases between the two ends. CDR1 is WNHNN and CDR2 is SYGVQD in the germline V gene (reference sequence). CDR3 in amino acids: CASSESGMETQYF. The CDR3 DNA follows: TGCGCCAGCAGTGAGTCGGGGATGGAGACCCAGTACTTC.

The genes are TRBV6-5 and TRBJ1-1; D may be TRBD1 (5 bases). The V gene lost 5 bases and the J gene lost 11 bases, with 15 bases spanning the gap. Germline CDR1 is MNHEY and CDR2 is SVGAGI. This CDR3 has 12 residues. The CDR3 loop reads CASSKTAGGAFF. The CDR3, as DNA: TGTGCCAGCAGTAAGACGGCTGGGGGGGCTTTCTTT.

The chain employs TRBV7-9 and TRBJ2-1; D is ambiguous. V lost 7 bases to trimming and J lost 5 bases, with 12 bases between them. CDR1 and CDR2 from the germline V gene are SEHNR and FQNEAQ (reference sequence). The CDR3 has 13 amino acids. CDR3 residues: CASNPPLHNEQFF. CDR3 nucleotide sequence: TGTGCCAGCAACCCTCCCCTCCACAATGAGCAGTTCTTC. The full variable domain, in which reference TRBV7-9 and TRBJ2-1 provide the parts outside the CDR3, is DTGVSQNPRHKITKRGQNVTFRCDPISEHNRLYWYRQTLGQGPEFLTYFQNEAQLEKSRLLSDRFSAERPKGSFSTLEIQRTEQGDSAMYLCASNPPLHNEQFFGPGTRLTVL.

The J gene is TRBJ2-1, the V gene TRBV20-1; D may match TRBD1 or TRBD2 (5 bases each). From germline, CDR1 is DFQATT and CDR2 SNEGSKA (reference sequence). V dropped 5 bases and J dropped 0 bases, with 17 bases sitting between them. The CDR3 loop spans 16 amino acids. The CDR3 spells CSAEQGRGSSYNEQFF. The CDR3 DNA reads as TGCAGTGCTGAGCAGGGTCGGGGAAGCTCCTACAATGAGCAGTTCTTC.

The V and J genes are TRBV12-5 and TRBJ2-2; the D call may be TRBD1 or TRBD2 (5 bases each). The CDR3 has 17 amino acids. Germline CDR1 is LGHNT and CDR2 is FRNRAP. Trimming stripped 0 bases from V and 1 base from J, with 12 bases between. The CDR3 sequence is CASGLVLGVVNTGELFF. CDR3 sequence (DNA): TGTGCTAGTGGTTTGGTACTGGGGGTCGTGAACACCGGGGAGCTGTTTTTT.

The chain couples TRBV18 to TRBJ2-1; TRBD1 aligns across 8 bases. From germline, CDR1 is KGHSH and CDR2 LQKENI. Unmatched junction bases numbered 5, after V lost 0 bases and J lost 4 bases. The CDR3 has 16 amino acids. The CDR3 coding sequence is TGTGCCAGCTCACCACCGGGACAGGCTCCTTACAATGAGCAGTTCTTC. Amino acids: CASSPPGQAPYNEQFF. The whole variable domain, remainder taken from reference TRBV18 and TRBJ2-1, is NAGVMQNPRHLVRRRGQEARLRCSPMKGHSHVYWYRQLPEEGLKFMVYLQKENIIDESGMPKERFSAEFPKEGPSILRIQQVVRGDSAAYFCASSPPGQAPYNEQFFGPGTRLTVL.

The CDR3 bases are TGTGCCAGCAGCTTAGTGGAGGCTGGTGGCTACACCTTC. It yields the protein CASSLVEAGGYTF. This chain connects TRBV7-2 to TRBJ1-2, with no clear D. The V gene's germline CDR1 is SGHTA and CDR2 FQGNSA. V lost 1 base and J lost 7, with 10 bases in between. This CDR3 is 13 amino acids long.

This clonotype was counted between two and nine times. The chain recombines TRBV5-1 with TRBJ2-1; 8 nucleotides agree with TRBD1. The CDR3 is 15 amino acids. Germline assignment: CDR1 SGHRS and CDR2 YFSETQ. V gave up 7 bases and J gave up 2 bases; unmatched junction bases: 8. The CDR3 region is CASQPPGQAYNEQFF. The CDR3 bases are TGCGCCAGCCAACCCCCGGGACAGGCCTACAATGAGCAGTTCTTC.

With regard to this clonotype: With a much larger clone just one base away, this may be a read error. The chain has TRBV12-3 or TRBV12-4 and TRBJ2-4; no clear D. V was trimmed by 3 bases and J by 4 bases, leaving 4 bases between them. This CDR3 spans 12 amino acids. CDR3: CASSFRKNIQYF. The CDR3 region has the DNA TGTGCCAGCAGTTTTAGGAAAAACATTCAGTACTTC.

This clonotype was counted between two and nine times. The chain links TRBV5-1 to TRBJ1-2, with D possibly matching TRBD1 (5 bases). V was trimmed by 1 base and J by 4 bases, leaving 14 bases between them. CDR1 and CDR2 from the germline V gene are SGHRS and YFSETQ. This CDR3 comprises 15 residues. The CDR3 here is CASSLSGTGGYGYTF. In DNA form, the CDR3 reads TGCGCCAGCAGCTTGTCCGGGACCGGAGGCTATGGCTACACCTTC.

The chain recombines TRBV4-2 with TRBJ1-3; the D gene is possibly TRBD1 (6 bases). Trimming cost V 0 bases and J 5 bases, with 11 bases left between them. The germline V gene has CDR1 LGHNA and CDR2 YNFKEQ. The CDR3 has 15 amino acids. The DNA for the CDR3 is TGTGCCAGCAGCCAAGATAGCGGGGACAGAAACACCATATATTTT. It codes for CASSQDSGDRNTIYF.

V and J are TRBV12-3 or TRBV12-4 and TRBJ2-1, with D maybe TRBD2 (6 bases). The V end lost 7 bases, the J end lost 9 bases, and 16 bases lay between the germline ends. CDR3 size: 13 residues. CDR3 nucleotide sequence: TGTGCCAGCATGCACTGGGGGGTCAGTGAGCAGTTCTTC. Translating it yields CASMHWGVSEQFF.

This sequence joins TRBV10-3 and TRBJ2-1, with 7 positions matching TRBD2. V gave up 8 bases and J gave up 8 bases; unmatched junction bases: 6. Germline assignment: CDR1 ENHRY and CDR2 SYGVKD. The length of the CDR3 is 12 residues. The CDR3 region has the DNA TGTGCCATCGGACTAGGTAACGATGAGCAGTTCTTC. Encoded protein: CAIGLGNDEQFF.

This clonotype was counted a few times. The chain combines TRBV7-9 with TRBJ2-2, with D tentatively TRBD1 (6 bases). The CDR3 contains 15 residues. Germline CDR1 is SEHNR and CDR2 is FQNEAQ (reference sequence). Trimming cost V 4 bases and J 3 bases, with 12 bases left between them. In nucleotides, the CDR3 is TGTGCCAGCAGCTCCCTCGGACAGTACACCGGGGAGCTGTTTTTT. Encoded protein: CASSSLGQYTGELFF.

The chain is built from TRBV12-3 or TRBV12-4 and TRBJ2-7; 8 positions agree with TRBD2. V was pared by 7 bases and J by 2 bases, with 7 bases of the junction left unmatched. This CDR3 spans 14 amino acids. The CDR3 bases are TGTGCCAGCAACCTAGCGGGTGGTACCTACGAGCAGTACTTC. This codes for CASNLAGGTYEQYF.

This clonotype was recorded a few times. The V call is TRBV5-1, the J call TRBJ2-2, with TRBD2 matching over 11 bases. The junction had 10 bases not matched to a gene; V was cut back by 5 bases and J by 4 bases. This CDR3 contains 17 residues. The V gene's germline CDR1 is SGHRS and CDR2 YFSETQ. CDR3 nucleotide sequence: TGCGCCAGCAGGCGATCTACTAGCGGGAGTATCACCGGGGAGCTGTTTTTT. Translating gives CASRRSTSGSITGELFF.

A few counts support this clonotype. This sequence joins TRBV12-3 or TRBV12-4 and TRBJ1-3, with unresolved D. This CDR3 contains 12 residues. Trimming took off 6 bases at V and 0 bases at J, with 3 bases between the two ends. This chain's CDR3 is CASRASGNTIYF. For the CDR3, the DNA is TGTGCCAGCAGGGCCTCTGGAAACACCATATATTTT.

V usage is TRBV5-1 and J usage is TRBJ1-2, with 8 bases fitting TRBD1. The V and J ends lost 0 bases and 9 bases, in that order; junction bases with no gene match: 4. CDR1 and CDR2 from the germline V gene are SGHRS and YFSETQ. CDR3 size: 13 residues. The CDR3 spells CASSLETGVSYTF. CDR3 coding DNA: TGCGCCAGCAGCTTGGAGACAGGGGTTAGCTACACCTTC.

Only a few counts were recorded for this clonotype. J is TRBJ2-3 and V is TRBV12-5; D possibly corresponds to TRBD2 (6 bases). The CDR3 length is 13 residues. V lost 3 bases and J 6 bases, leaving 10 bases between the germline ends. From germline, CDR1 is LGHNT and CDR2 FRNRAP. CDR3 protein: CASGLGGVDTQYF. In DNA form, the CDR3 reads TGTGCTAGTGGTTTAGGAGGGGTGGATACGCAGTATTTT.

The V and J genes are TRBV5-4 and TRBJ2-1; the match to TRBD2 covers 8 bases. The CDR3 is 14 residues long. V trimming: 5 bases; J trimming: 4 bases; junction bases outside the gene matches: 5. Germline loops: CDR1 SGHNT, CDR2 YYREEE (reference sequence). CDR3 amino acids: CASSPGGRYNEQFF. The DNA for the CDR3 is TGTGCCAGCAGTCCGGGAGGGCGTTACAATGAGCAGTTCTTC.

This clonotype was picked up many times. The chain is built from TRBV5-1 and TRBJ1-1; 7 bases are a match to TRBD1. CDR1 SGHRS and CDR2 YFSETQ come from the germline V gene. The CDR3 loop spans 16 amino acids. J gave up 6 bases and V 4 bases, and 15 bases lay outside the gene matches. The CDR3 DNA reads TGCGCCAGCAGCGTGAGGAACAGGGGAAGGCGGGCTGAAGCTTTCTTT. Translating it yields CASSVRNRGRRAEAFF.

About this clonotype: At one of its ends the junction is not consistent with the germline gene, which may arise from a read error. This chain joins TRBV7-7 and TRBJ2-3, with TRBD2 as a possible D gene (5 bases). CDR3 length: 13 residues. CDR1 is SSHAT, CDR2 FNYEAQ, per germline (reference sequence). CDR3 loop: CASSPPGEDTQYF. The CDR3 DNA sequence: TGTGCTAGCAGCCCGCCCGGGGAAGATACGCAGTATTTT.